The sequence of this T cell receptor (beta chain) was determined in a study of regulatory T cells in long-lasting Graves disease. The wider study: Antithyroid drugs had been given to newly diagnosed Graves' patients for under 3 months. Regarding the study as a whole: There were preferences for TRBV28, TRBJ1-2 and TRBJ2-5 in persistent disease.

Sequencing libraries for TCR beta were prepared with iRepertoire HTBI primers and Arm-PCR of CDR3 regions. TCRdb fed the multiplex PCR reads into MiXCR, producing one record per CDR3 protein. The repertoire has about 430,000 distinct CDR3 sequences, approximately 16% of them found once; the top ten carry approximately 7.8%. This clonotype occurred a few times. Its antigen is unidentified. This may be a read error: a much more frequent sequence differs by one nucleotide. From germline, CDR1 is MNHEY and CDR2 SVGEGT. This CDR3 contains 16 residues. The trim removed 6 bases at V and 1 base at J, leaving 12 bases unmatched. Time point here: newly diagnosed GD, antithyroid drugs for less than 3 months. The authors made the TCR library using RNA they extracted from PBMCs. This same sample was also taken into another study, of T cells in Graves' hyperthyroidism and ophthalmopathy.

This chain joins TRBV6-2 or TRBV6-3 and TRBJ2-7, with 7 bases fitting TRBD2. The material was peripheral blood mononuclear cells (PBMCs), obtained at new diagnosis, from a patient treated with antithyroid drugs. The sequence was collected from a woman aged 40 to 50 with Graves disease. Here the CDR3 DNA reads TGTGCCAGCAGGCGGGGAGGGGCGGGAGTATCCTACGAGCAGTACTTC. Protein: CASRRGGAGVSYEQYF.